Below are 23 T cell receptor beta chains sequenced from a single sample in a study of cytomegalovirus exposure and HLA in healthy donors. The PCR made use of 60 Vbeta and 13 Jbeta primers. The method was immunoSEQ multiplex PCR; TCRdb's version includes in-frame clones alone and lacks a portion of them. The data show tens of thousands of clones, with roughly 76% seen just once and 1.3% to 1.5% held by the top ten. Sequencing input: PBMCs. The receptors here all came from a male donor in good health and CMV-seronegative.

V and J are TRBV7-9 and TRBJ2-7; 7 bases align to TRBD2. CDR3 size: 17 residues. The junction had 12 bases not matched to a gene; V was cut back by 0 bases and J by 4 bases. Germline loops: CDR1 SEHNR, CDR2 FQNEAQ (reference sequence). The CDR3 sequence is CASSLAGGAGITYEQYF. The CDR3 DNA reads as TGTGCCAGCAGCTTAGCGGGAGGGGCGGGGATTACATACGAGCAGTACTTC.

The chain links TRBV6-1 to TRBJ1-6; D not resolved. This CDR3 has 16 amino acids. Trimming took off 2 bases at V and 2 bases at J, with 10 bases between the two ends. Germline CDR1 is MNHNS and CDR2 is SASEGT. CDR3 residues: CASSERFAAYNSPLHF. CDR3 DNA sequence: TGTGCCAGCAGTGAACGGTTCGCGGCCTATAATTCACCCCTCCACTTT.

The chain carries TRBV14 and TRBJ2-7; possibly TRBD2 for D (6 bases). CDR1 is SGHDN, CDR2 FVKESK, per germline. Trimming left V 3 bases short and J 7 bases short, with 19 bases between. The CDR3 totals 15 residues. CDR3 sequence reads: CASSHDPTGRGEQYF. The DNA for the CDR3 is TGTGCCAGCAGCCACGATCCTACGGGCCGGGGGGAGCAGTACTTC.

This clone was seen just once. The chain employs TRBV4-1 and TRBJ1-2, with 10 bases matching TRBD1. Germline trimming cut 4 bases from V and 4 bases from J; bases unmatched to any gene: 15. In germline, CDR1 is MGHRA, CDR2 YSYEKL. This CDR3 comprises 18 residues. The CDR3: CASSPVSFGRTGGYGYTF. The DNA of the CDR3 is TGCGCCAGCAGCCCAGTCAGTTTCGGGAGGACAGGGGGCTATGGCTACACCTTC.

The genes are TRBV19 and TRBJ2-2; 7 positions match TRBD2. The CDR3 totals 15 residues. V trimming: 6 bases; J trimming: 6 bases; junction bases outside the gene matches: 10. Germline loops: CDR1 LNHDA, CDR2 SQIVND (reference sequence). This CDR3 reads CASSPWEGYSGELFF. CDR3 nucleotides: TGTGCCAGTAGCCCCTGGGAGGGGTATTCCGGGGAGCTGTTTTTT.

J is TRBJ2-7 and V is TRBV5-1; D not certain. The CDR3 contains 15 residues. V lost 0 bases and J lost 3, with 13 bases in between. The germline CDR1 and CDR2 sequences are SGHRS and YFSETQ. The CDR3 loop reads CASSLGQSGDYEQYF. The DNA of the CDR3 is TGCGCCAGCAGCTTGGGGCAGTCGGGTGACTACGAGCAGTACTTC.

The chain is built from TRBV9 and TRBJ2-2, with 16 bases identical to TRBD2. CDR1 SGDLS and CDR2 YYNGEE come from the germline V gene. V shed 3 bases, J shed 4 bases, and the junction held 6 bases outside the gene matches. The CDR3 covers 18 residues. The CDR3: CASSAGLAGGPGTGELFF. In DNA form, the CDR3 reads TGTGCCAGCAGCGCGGGACTAGCGGGGGGGCCGGGCACCGGGGAGCTGTTTTTT. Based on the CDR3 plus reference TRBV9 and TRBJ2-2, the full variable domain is DSGVTQTPKHLITATGQRVTLRCSPRSGDLSVYWYQQSLDQGLQFLIQYYNGEERAKGNILERFSAQQFPDLHSELNLSSLELGDSALYFCASSAGLAGGPGTGELFFGEGSRLTVL.

The CDR3 protein is CASSLGGTSVQRQETQYF. DNA for the CDR3: TGTGCCAGCAGCTTGGGTGGGACTAGCGTTCAGAGGCAAGAGACCCAGTACTTC. The chain carries TRBV5-4 and TRBJ2-5; 10 bases are a match to TRBD2. CDR1 and CDR2 (germline): SGHNT, YYREEE (reference sequence). The CDR3 is made up of 18 amino acids. V gave up 0 bases and J gave up 2 bases; unmatched junction bases: 10.

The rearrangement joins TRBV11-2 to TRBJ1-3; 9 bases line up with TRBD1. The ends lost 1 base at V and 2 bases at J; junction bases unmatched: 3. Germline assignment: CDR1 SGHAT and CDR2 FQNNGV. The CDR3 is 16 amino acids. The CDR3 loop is CASSLAGTGTGNTIYF. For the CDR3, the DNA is TGTGCCAGCAGCTTAGCTGGGACAGGGACTGGAAACACCATATATTTT. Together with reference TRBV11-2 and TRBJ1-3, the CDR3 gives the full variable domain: EAGVAQSPRYKIIEKRQSVAFWCNPISGHATLYWYQQILGQGPKLLIQFQNNGVVDDSQLPKDRFSAERLKGVDSTLKIQPAKLEDSAVYLCASSLAGTGTGNTIYFGEGSWLTVV.

The CDR3 region has the DNA TGTGCCATCGGTTATGGGGGGAGCAATCAGCCCCAGCATTTT. Its translation is CAIGYGGSNQPQHF. The J gene is TRBJ1-5, the V gene TRBV10-3; possibly TRBD1 for D (5 bases). V gave up 8 bases and J gave up 1 base, with 12 bases separating them. The CDR3 spans 14 residues. The germline V gene encodes CDR1 ENHRY and CDR2 SYGVKD.

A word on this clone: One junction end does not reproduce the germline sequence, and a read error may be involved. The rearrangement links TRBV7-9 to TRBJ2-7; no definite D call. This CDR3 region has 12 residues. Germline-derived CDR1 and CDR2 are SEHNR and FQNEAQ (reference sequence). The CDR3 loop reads CSSSFRSYEQYF. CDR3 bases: TGTTCCAGCAGCTTTCGCTCCTACGAGCAGTACTTC.

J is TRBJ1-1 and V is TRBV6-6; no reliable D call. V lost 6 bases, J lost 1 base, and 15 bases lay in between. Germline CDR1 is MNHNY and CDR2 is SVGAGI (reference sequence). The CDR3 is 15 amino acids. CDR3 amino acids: CASRSSDGRNTEAFF. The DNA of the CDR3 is TGTGCCAGCAGATCGTCGGACGGGAGGAACACTGAAGCTTTCTTT.

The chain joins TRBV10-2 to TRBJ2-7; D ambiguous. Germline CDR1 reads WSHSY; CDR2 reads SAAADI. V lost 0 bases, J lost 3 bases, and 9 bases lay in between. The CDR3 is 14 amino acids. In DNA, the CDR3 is TGCGCCAGCAGTGAGTCCGGTATCCTCTACGAGCAGTACTTC. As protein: CASSESGILYEQYF.

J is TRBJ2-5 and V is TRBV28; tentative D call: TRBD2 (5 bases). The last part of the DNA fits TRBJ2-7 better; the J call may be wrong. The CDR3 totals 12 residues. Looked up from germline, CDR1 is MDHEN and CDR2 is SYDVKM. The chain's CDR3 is CASSSGLLEQYF. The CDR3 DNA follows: TGTGCCAGCAGTTCTGGACTCCTCGAGCAGTACTTC.

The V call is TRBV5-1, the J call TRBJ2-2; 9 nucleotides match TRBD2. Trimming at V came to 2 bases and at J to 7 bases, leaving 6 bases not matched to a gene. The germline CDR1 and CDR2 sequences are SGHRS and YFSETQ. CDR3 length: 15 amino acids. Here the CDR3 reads CASSFGLAGRGELFF. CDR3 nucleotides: TGCGCCAGCAGCTTTGGGCTAGCGGGACGCGGGGAGCTGTTTTTT.

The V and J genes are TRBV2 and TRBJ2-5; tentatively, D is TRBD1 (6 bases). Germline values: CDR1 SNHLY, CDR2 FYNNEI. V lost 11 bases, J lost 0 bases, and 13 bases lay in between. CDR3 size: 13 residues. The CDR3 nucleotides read TGTGCCCTGAGCAGGGGCCACCAAGAGACCCAGTACTTC. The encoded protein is CALSRGHQETQYF.

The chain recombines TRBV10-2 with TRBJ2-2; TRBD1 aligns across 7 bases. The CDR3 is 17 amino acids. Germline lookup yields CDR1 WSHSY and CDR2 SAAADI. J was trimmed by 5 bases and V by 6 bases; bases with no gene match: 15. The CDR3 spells CASRIGRNRGLTGELFF. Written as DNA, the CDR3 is TGCGCCAGCAGGATCGGCCGCAACAGGGGTTTGACCGGGGAGCTGTTTTTT.

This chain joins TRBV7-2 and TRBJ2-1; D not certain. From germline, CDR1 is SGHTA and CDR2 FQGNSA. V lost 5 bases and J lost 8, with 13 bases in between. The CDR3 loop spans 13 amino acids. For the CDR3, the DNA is TGTGCCAGCAGCGTGGGCCCTCGCGATGAGCAGTTCTTC. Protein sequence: CASSVGPRDEQFF.

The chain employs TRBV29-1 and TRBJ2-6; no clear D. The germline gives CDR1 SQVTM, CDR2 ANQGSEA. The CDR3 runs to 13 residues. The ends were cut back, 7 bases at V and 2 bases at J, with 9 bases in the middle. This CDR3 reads CSADQAGANVLTF. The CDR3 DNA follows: TGCAGCGCAGACCAGGCTGGGGCCAACGTCCTGACTTTC.

The CDR3 reads CATRGLQGSMNTEAFF. CDR3 sequence (DNA): TGTGCCACCCGAGGATTACAGGGAAGTATGAACACTGAAGCTTTCTTT. The V gene is TRBV10-3, the J gene TRBJ1-1, with D tentatively TRBD1 (6 bases). The germline V and J ends were trimmed by 10 bases and 0 bases, with 21 bases remaining between them. Germline CDR1 reads ENHRY; CDR2 reads SYGVKD. CDR3 length equals 16 residues.

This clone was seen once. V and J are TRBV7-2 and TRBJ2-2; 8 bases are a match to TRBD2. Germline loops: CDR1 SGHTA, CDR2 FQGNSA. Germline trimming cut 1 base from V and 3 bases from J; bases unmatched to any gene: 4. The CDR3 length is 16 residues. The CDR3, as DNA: TGTGCCAGCAGCTTAGGGCGGGGGGCGGACACCGGGGAGCTGTTTTTT. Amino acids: CASSLGRGADTGELFF.

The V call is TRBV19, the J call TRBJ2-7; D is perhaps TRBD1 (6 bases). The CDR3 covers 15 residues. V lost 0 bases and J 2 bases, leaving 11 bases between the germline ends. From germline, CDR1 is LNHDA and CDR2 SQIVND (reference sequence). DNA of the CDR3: TGTGCCAGTAGTATAGATACAGGGCAGCCCTACGAGCAGTACTTC. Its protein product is CASSIDTGQPYEQYF.

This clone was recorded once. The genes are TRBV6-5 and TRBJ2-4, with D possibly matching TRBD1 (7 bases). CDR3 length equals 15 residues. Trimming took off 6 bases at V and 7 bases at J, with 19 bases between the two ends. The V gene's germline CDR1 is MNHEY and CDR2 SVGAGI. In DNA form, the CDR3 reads TGTGCCAGCAGCAGAACCCAGGGGGGCGCGAACATTCAGTACTTC. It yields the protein CASSRTQGGANIQYF.